This TCR beta chain was recovered during a study of T cells in Graves' hyperthyroidism and ophthalmopathy. Across the whole study: Peripheral blood was secured at the point of initial diagnosis, before any treatment.

Authors of the study amplified TCR beta CDR3 regions from RNA transcripts. The HTBI set primed first-round TCR CDR3 RT-PCR. MiXCR, run by TCRdb on the multiplex PCR reads, gives a single entry per CDR3 protein. The data contain 480,000 or so distinct CDR3 sequences, about 15% of them singletons. The CDR3 is 17 residues long. Per the germline V gene, CDR1 is SGHNT and CDR2 is YENEEA. The V gene end was trimmed by 1 base and the J gene end by 0 bases; junction bases not matched to a gene: 5. Patients aged 18 to 65 had newly diagnosed hyperthyroidism that had lasted under 2 months. A patient was excluded if there was uncontrolled infection, other autoimmune disease, pregnancy or lactation. Every diagnosis used clinical symptoms, serum thyroxine and TRAb, thyroid ultrasound and orbital computed tomography. This clonotype showed up just a few times.

The rearrangement uses TRBV11-3 and TRBJ2-1; 8 bases match TRBD2. The sample was blood. The source is a woman aged 18-30 years with Graves' hyperthyroidism. The CDR3: CASSLVLREDSYNEQFF. CDR3 bases: TGTGCCAGCAGCTTAGTGTTGCGGGAGGACTCCTACAATGAGCAGTTCTTC.